The next 28 T cell receptor beta chains were all read from a single sample in a study of T cell changes during pregnancy in multiple sclerosis. Assay: immunoSEQ multiplex PCR; the TCRdb copy retains only in-frame clones and omits some. The table records tens of thousands of clones, 85% to 95% of them present only once. This sample comprised CD4+ T cells from peripheral blood mononuclear cells, obtained in the first trimester of pregnancy. These TCRs come from a female donor with multiple sclerosis, enrolled in a pregnancy study.

The chain joins TRBV7-2 to TRBJ1-4, with D uncertain. The CDR3 length is 14 residues. From germline, CDR1 is SGHTA and CDR2 FQGNSA. Deletions cut 0 bases from V and 5 bases from J, with 7 bases between. As DNA, the CDR3 is TGTGCCAGCAGCTTAGCGAGCTTAAATGAAAAACTGTTTTTT. Protein product: CASSLASLNEKLFF.

CDR3 in DNA: TGTGCCAGCAGCGCTCGGGGAGGGGGGAATTCACCCCTCCACTTT. Protein product: CASSARGGGNSPLHF. The chain couples TRBV7-2 to TRBJ1-6; D perhaps matches TRBD1 (6 bases). V was pared by 5 bases and J by 7 bases, with 15 bases between. Per the germline V gene, CDR1 is SGHTA and CDR2 is FQGNSA. CDR3 length: 15 residues.

The chain joins TRBV11-1 to TRBJ2-3; 8 bases are shared with TRBD1. Germline CDR1 is SGHAT and CDR2 is FQDESV (reference sequence). Germline trimming cut 6 bases from V and 3 bases from J; bases unmatched to any gene: 2. The CDR3 sequence is 13 residues long. CDR3 loop: CASRDRVTDTQYF. As DNA, the CDR3 is TGTGCCAGCAGGGACAGGGTGACAGATACGCAGTATTTT.

The chain is built from TRBV2 and TRBJ1-3, with D possibly TRBD1 on 6 matching bases. The CDR3 runs 13 residues. The germline CDR1 and CDR2 sequences are SNHLY and FYNNEI. With 10 bases removed from V and 0 bases from J, the gap between germline ends came to 10 bases. CDR3 bases: TGTGCCACCGGACAGACCTCTGGAAACACCATATATTTT. It translates to CATGQTSGNTIYF.

This chain uses TRBV28 with TRBJ2-7; weak D call: TRBD1 (6 bases). CDR3 length: 14 amino acids. From germline, CDR1 is MDHEN and CDR2 SYDVKM. Trimming took off 5 bases at V and 5 bases at J, with 16 bases between the two ends. The CDR3 DNA follows: TGTGCCAGCAGTATTACAGGGAGTTCCGACGAGCAGTACTTC. Translating gives CASSITGSSDEQYF.

The chain couples TRBV29-1 to TRBJ1-1, with a possible D match to TRBD1 (5 bases). This CDR3 has 15 residues. V lost 6 bases and J lost 3, with 20 bases in between. In germline, CDR1 is SQVTM, CDR2 ANQGSEA. The CDR3 region is CSVRFRADTDTEAFF. The CDR3 region has the DNA TGCAGCGTCCGGTTCCGCGCGGACACGGACACTGAAGCTTTCTTT.

This chain joins TRBV5-8 and TRBJ2-6, with D unclear. The CDR3 is made up of 16 amino acids. Per germline, CDR1 SGHTS and CDR2 YDEGEE. V lost 2 bases to trimming and J lost 0 bases, with 9 bases between them. CDR3 amino acids: CASSFPPSSGANVLTF. DNA for the CDR3: TGTGCCAGCAGCTTCCCCCCGAGCTCTGGGGCCAACGTCCTGACTTTC.

The chain employs TRBV12-5 and TRBJ1-6, with D perhaps matching TRBD1 (5 bases). V gave up 6 bases and J gave up 0 bases, with 18 bases separating them. Germline V gene data show CDR1 as LGHNT and CDR2 as FRNRAP. The CDR3 runs to 18 residues. CDR3 region: CASGIILNRSSYNSPLHF. Written as DNA, the CDR3 is TGTGCTAGTGGCATCATTCTGAACAGGAGCTCCTATAATTCACCCCTCCACTTT.

This clone was recorded only once. The rearrangement uses TRBV2 and TRBJ2-7; tentative D call: TRBD1 (6 bases). This CDR3 is built from 14 residues. Germline CDR1 SNHLY, CDR2 FYNNEI. Trimming pared 6 bases from V and 2 bases from J, leaving 14 bases between. The CDR3 DNA reads TGTGCCAGCAGGACAGGCTCGTACCCCTACGAGCAGTACTTC. Translating gives CASRTGSYPYEQYF.

A note on this clone: The sample holds other DNA sequences that translate to the same CDR3. The genes are TRBV9 and TRBJ1-1; 12 positions agree with TRBD1. Germline CDR1 is SGDLS and CDR2 is YYNGEE. This CDR3 spans 17 amino acids. Germline trimming cut 2 bases from V and 0 bases from J; bases unmatched to any gene: 5. The CDR3 loop reads CASSVGTGGKMNTEAFF. DNA of the CDR3: TGTGCCAGCAGCGTCGGGACAGGGGGCAAGATGAACACTGAAGCTTTCTTT. Combining the CDR3 with reference TRBV9 and TRBJ1-1 gives the whole variable domain DSGVTQTPKHLITATGQRVTLRCSPRSGDLSVYWYQQSLDQGLQFLIQYYNGEERAKGNILERFSAQQFPDLHSELNLSSLELGDSALYFCASSVGTGGKMNTEAFFGQGTRLTVV.

The chain uses TRBV18 and TRBJ1-2; the D gene is possibly TRBD1 (5 bases). The V gene's germline CDR1 is KGHSH and CDR2 LQKENI. V gave up 2 bases and J gave up 7 bases, with 17 bases separating them. The CDR3 covers 15 residues. The CDR3 sequence: CASSPWGVHRVGYTF. The CDR3 DNA follows: TGTGCCAGCTCACCATGGGGGGTGCACCGGGTTGGCTACACCTTC.

This rearrangement joins TRBV5-6 to TRBJ2-5; D possibly corresponds to TRBD1 (6 bases). The CDR3 has 17 residues. The V and J ends lost 3 bases and 2 bases respectively, with 20 bases between them. Per germline, CDR1 SGHDT and CDR2 YYEEEE. CDR3 in DNA: TGTGCCAGCAGCTCGTTATCCGGGACACAGAAACAAGAGACCCAGTACTTC. It yields the protein CASSSLSGTQKQETQYF.

The chain employs TRBV5-6 and TRBJ2-1, with D perhaps TRBD2 (5 bases). With 0 bases removed from V and 9 bases from J, the gap between germline ends came to 10 bases. Germline assignment: CDR1 SGHDT and CDR2 YYEEEE. The CDR3 totals 13 residues. DNA for the CDR3: TGTGCCAGCAGCTTGGTTCGGGCGGGTGAGCAGTTCTTC. Protein sequence: CASSLVRAGEQFF.

The gene calls are TRBV6-5 and TRBJ2-7; 7 bases match TRBD2. The germline CDR1 and CDR2 sequences are MNHEY and SVGAGI. The CDR3 has 13 amino acids. V gave up 10 bases and J gave up 6 bases; unmatched junction bases: 12. The CDR3 sequence is CATKRGWVSEQYF. The CDR3 bases are TGTGCCACCAAGCGGGGATGGGTCTCCGAGCAGTACTTC.

V gene TRBV25-1 combines with J gene TRBJ2-7; weak D call: TRBD1 (6 bases). The V end lost 2 bases, the J end lost 2 bases, and 13 bases lay between the germline ends. This CDR3 has 15 amino acids. CDR1 MGHDK and CDR2 SYGVNS come from the germline V gene. The CDR3 region has the DNA TGTGCCAGCAGTGAAAAGTGGGGGCCTACCTACGAGCAGTACTTC. It translates to CASSEKWGPTYEQYF.

The chain employs TRBV5-6 and TRBJ2-4; D perhaps matches TRBD1 (6 bases). Germline V gene lookup returns CDR1 SGHDT and CDR2 YYEEEE. Trimming removed 3 bases from V and 0 bases from J, with 16 bases in between. The CDR3 spans 17 residues. CDR3 sequence: CASSSGQLRLAKNIQYF. In DNA form, the CDR3 reads TGTGCCAGCAGCTCTGGACAGCTCCGGCTAGCCAAAAACATTCAGTACTTC.

V and J are TRBV2 and TRBJ2-7; tentatively, D is TRBD1 (6 bases). CDR1 and CDR2 (germline): SNHLY, FYNNEI. The CDR3 is made up of 17 amino acids. V shed 4 bases and J shed 3 bases, with 22 bases lying between them. CDR3 sequence: CASSGFRTTGHLYEQYF. The CDR3 bases are TGTGCCAGCAGTGGCTTCCGGACCACGGGACACCTCTACGAGCAGTACTTC.

The chain couples TRBV7-9 to TRBJ1-1; D not resolved. The CDR3 extends over 18 amino acids. V lost 3 bases to trimming and J lost 0 bases, with 20 bases between them. Germline V gene sequence: CDR1 SEHNR, CDR2 FQNEAQ (reference sequence). This CDR3 is CASSFTSGVLGMNTEAFF. The CDR3, as DNA: TGTGCCAGCAGCTTTACATCCGGGGTTTTAGGCATGAACACTGAAGCTTTCTTT.

The rearrangement links TRBV7-9 to TRBJ1-1, with 7 bases that match TRBD1. The CDR3 is 14 residues long. V shed 4 bases, J shed 5 bases, and the junction held 7 bases outside the gene matches. Per germline, CDR1 SEHNR and CDR2 FQNEAQ (reference sequence). CDR3 protein: CASSSWVTGTEAFF. The CDR3 DNA sequence: TGTGCCAGCAGCTCTTGGGTGACAGGGACTGAAGCTTTCTTT.

The chain links TRBV6-5 to TRBJ2-5; D ambiguous. Germline CDR1 MNHEY, CDR2 SVGAGI. The CDR3 length is 16 residues. Deletions cut 0 bases from V and 2 bases from J, with 13 bases between. Written as DNA, the CDR3 is TGTGCCAGCAGTTACTCGAGTTCTAAGAGACAAGAGACCCAGTACTTC. This sequence encodes CASSYSSSKRQETQYF.

Details on this clone: Other DNA sequences from this sample encode an identical CDR3 as well. This sequence joins TRBV7-3 and TRBJ1-2; a weak D match, TRBD1 (5 bases). V was pared by 5 bases and J by 4 bases, with 11 bases between. Germline CDR1 reads SGHTA; CDR2 reads FQGTGA. The CDR3 covers 13 residues. CDR3 sequence reads: CASSPGTGYGYTF. The CDR3 bases are TGTGCCAGCAGCCCTGGAACAGGCTATGGCTACACCTTC. Full variable domain (remainder filled in from reference TRBV7-3 and TRBJ1-2): GAGVSQTPSNKVTEKGKYVELRCDPISGHTALYWYRQSLGQGPEFLIYFQGTGAADDSGLPNDRFFAVRPEGSVSTLKIQRTERGDSAVYLCASSPGTGYGYTFGSGTRLTVV.

CDR3 in DNA: TGCGCCAGCAGCTACACGGGACTTTCAGGCTCTGGAAACACCATATATTTT. Translating gives CASSYTGLSGSGNTIYF. The V call is TRBV5-1, the J call TRBJ1-3; D might be TRBD1 (5 bases). The CDR3 runs 17 residues. Germline values: CDR1 SGHRS, CDR2 YFSETQ. The V and J ends lost 3 bases and 0 bases respectively, with 16 bases between them.

V gene TRBV6-1 combines with J gene TRBJ1-6; D might be TRBD1 (5 bases). The germline V gene encodes CDR1 MNHNS and CDR2 SASEGT. Trimming removed 6 bases at V and 8 bases at J, with 11 bases between. The CDR3 is 13 amino acids. The CDR3 reads CASRWTSDSPLHF. As DNA, the CDR3 is TGTGCCAGCAGGTGGACATCGGATTCACCCCTCCACTTT.

The V gene is TRBV11-2, the J gene TRBJ2-2; a possible D gene is TRBD2 (6 bases). Looked up from germline, CDR1 is SGHAT and CDR2 is FQNNGV. V dropped 4 bases and J dropped 0 bases, with 9 bases sitting between them. CDR3 length equals 15 residues. The DNA of the CDR3 is TGTGCCAGCAGCTCAGGAGGGGCGAACACCGGGGAGCTGTTTTTT. Translation: CASSSGGANTGELFF.

The chain joins TRBV5-4 to TRBJ1-2; no reliable D call. Germline V gives CDR1 SGHNT, CDR2 YYREEE (reference sequence). The CDR3 totals 14 residues. V shed 1 base and J shed 5 bases, with 12 bases lying between them. The CDR3 coding sequence is TGTGCCAGCAGCTTGCCGGGGTTAGGGTATGGCTACACCTTC. Translating it yields CASSLPGLGYGYTF.

The chain couples TRBV18 to TRBJ1-1; tentatively, D is TRBD1 (5 bases). The CDR3 totals 16 residues. Germline-derived CDR1 and CDR2 are KGHSH and LQKENI. The V end lost 6 bases, the J end lost 5 bases, and 22 bases lay between the germline ends. This CDR3 reads CASSLSSGEWDTEAFF. The CDR3 DNA is TGTGCCAGCTCCCTCTCCTCGGGGGAATGGGATACTGAAGCTTTCTTT.

V usage is TRBV25-1 and J usage is TRBJ2-1; D uncertain. V was clipped by 3 bases and J by 6 bases, with 9 bases between them. Germline CDR1 MGHDK, CDR2 SYGVNS. The length of the CDR3 is 13 residues. The CDR3 is CASSDTVSNEQFF. The CDR3 bases are TGTGCCAGCAGTGATACAGTTAGCAATGAGCAGTTCTTC.

This rearrangement joins TRBV4-1 to TRBJ1-1; 9 nucleotides align to TRBD1. J gave up 10 bases and V 0 bases, and 6 bases lay outside the gene matches. The germline gives CDR1 MGHRA, CDR2 YSYEKL. The CDR3 has 14 amino acids. The CDR3 region has the DNA TGCGCCAGCAGCCAAGAGGTAACAGGGGGCAGAGCTTTCTTT. Translating it yields CASSQEVTGGRAFF.